This T cell receptor (beta chain) is from a study of shared clonotypes between healthy human individuals. On the study more broadly: Researchers assigned three CD4 naive, three CD4 memory, two CD8 naive and one CD8 memory plate to each donor. Study-wide points: The small donor group covered limited genetic and exposure diversity.

In the case of this clone: Its antigen is undetermined.

Terminally differentiated effector memory CD45RA+ cells were excluded by CCR7 positive selection of CD45RO-negative cells. Germline lookup yields CDR1 WNHNN and CDR2 SYGVQD (reference sequence). The CDR3 contains 16 residues. V shed 4 bases and J shed 1 base, with 14 bases lying between them. Libraries were prepared by immunoSEQ multiplex PCR; TCRdb keeps only in-frame clonotypes and omits some of them. This table holds millions of clones, under 95% found once. Material for sequencing was naive CD8+ T cells from PBMCs. This chain uses TRBV10-1 with TRBJ2-1; D is unresolved. The origin of this receptor is a man aged 18 to 35 in good health. Some clones in this sample may be carry-over from other donors' samples. The CDR3 DNA follows: TGCGCCAGCAGTGCCCGAGGAGATGAGTCCTACAATGAGCAGTTCTTC. Translating it yields CASSARGDESYNEQFF.